Below are 12 T cell receptor beta chains sequenced from a single sample in a study of T-cell memory formation after mild COVID-19. TCRdb redid the calling of the 5' RACE reads with MiXCR, one entry per CDR3 protein. This table has under 400,000 distinct CDR3 sequences, under 25% appearing once. The sequenced material came from PBMCs or a T cell subset sorted from them (not recorded which). These receptors were collected from an adult woman who had mild COVID-19 (a few samples of this study predate the infection). Cell type and time point are not known.

This rearrangement joins TRBV30 to TRBJ1-3, with TRBD1 matching 11 bases. Germline assignment: CDR1 GTSNPN and CDR2 SVGIG (reference sequence). CDR3 length: 18 amino acids. V trimming: 3 bases; J trimming: 3 bases; junction bases outside the gene matches: 13. In DNA form, the CDR3 reads TGTGCCTGGAGCCGGACCCGGACAGGGGGCGCGGGTGGAAACACCATATATTTT. Protein: CAWSRTRTGGAGGNTIYF.

This clonotype was counted between two and nine times. The V and J genes are TRBV3-1 and TRBJ2-1; D is unresolved. Trimming cost V 6 bases and J 6 bases, with 21 bases left between them. Per the germline V gene, CDR1 is LGHDT and CDR2 is YNNKEL (reference sequence). CDR3 length: 16 residues. The CDR3 spells CASSFFGSVSGNEQFF. The DNA for the CDR3 is TGTGCCAGCAGTTTCTTCGGAAGCGTGTCTGGCAATGAGCAGTTCTTC.

The rearrangement joins TRBV7-9 to TRBJ1-6, with unresolved D. The CDR3 is 15 residues long. V was cut by 5 bases and J by 7 bases, with 15 bases left in between. Germline V gene lookup returns CDR1 SEHNR and CDR2 FQNEAQ (reference sequence). The CDR3 nucleotides read TGTGCCAGCAGCGGGCCCGAGACTGGAAATTCACCCCTCCACTTT. This sequence encodes CASSGPETGNSPLHF.

The V call is TRBV18, the J call TRBJ2-2, with D perhaps TRBD1 or TRBD2 (5 bases each). Germline loops: CDR1 KGHSH, CDR2 LQKENI. There are 17 residues in the CDR3. The V gene lost 2 bases and the J gene lost 5 bases, with 18 bases spanning the gap. The CDR3 region has the DNA TGTGCCAGCTCACCATCGCGAACTAGGGACGTAACCGGGGAGCTGTTTTTT. Its protein product is CASSPSRTRDVTGELFF.

This rearrangement joins TRBV20-1 to TRBJ2-7; D not resolved. CDR1 DFQATT and CDR2 SNEGSKA come from the germline V gene (reference sequence). The CDR3 length is 13 residues. V lost 1 base and J 0 bases, leaving 7 bases between the germline ends. CDR3 loop: CSARAHGSYEQYF. Here the CDR3 DNA reads TGCAGTGCTAGAGCACATGGCTCCTACGAGCAGTACTTC.

The chain couples TRBV9 to TRBJ2-1; 8 nucleotides match TRBD2. CDR3 length: 15 residues. Germline CDR1 SGDLS, CDR2 YYNGEE. With 4 bases clipped from V and 3 bases from J, the junction kept 6 bases outside the gene matches. In nucleotides, the CDR3 is TGTGCCAGCAGCCCGGGGGGGCCGCACTACAATGAGCAGTTCTTC. Amino acid sequence: CASSPGGPHYNEQFF.

This clonotype has more than one count but fewer than ten. V is TRBV12-3 or TRBV12-4 and J is TRBJ2-1, with 7 positions matching TRBD1. The V gene end was trimmed by 6 bases and the J gene end by 7 bases; junction bases not matched to a gene: 6. CDR3 length: 13 residues. The CDR3 sequence: CASRLQGWNEQFF. The CDR3 DNA reads TGTGCCAGCAGACTACAGGGGTGGAATGAGCAGTTCTTC.

This clonotype occurred many times. CDR3 residues: CASSRMPGQGSGNEQFF. DNA of the CDR3: TGTGCCAGCAGCCGAATGCCGGGACAGGGGTCCGGCAATGAGCAGTTCTTC. The rearrangement links TRBV14 to TRBJ2-1; the match to TRBD1 covers 10 bases. The germline gives CDR1 SGHDN, CDR2 FVKESK. The CDR3 spans 17 residues. The ends lost 4 bases at V and 6 bases at J; junction bases unmatched: 12.

This rearrangement joins TRBV30 to TRBJ2-1; 11 positions agree with TRBD2. The V gene's germline CDR1 is GTSNPN and CDR2 SVGIG (reference sequence). V lost 2 bases to trimming and J lost 12 bases; unmatched junction nucleotides: 9. The CDR3 extends over 14 amino acids. CDR3 sequence (DNA): TGTGCCTGGAGTACTCCTAGCGGGGGGCTTTTGCAGTTCTTC. Translating it yields CAWSTPSGGLLQFF.

This clonotype was seen more than once but under ten times. The V and J genes are TRBV5-1 and TRBJ2-1; 8 bases map to TRBD1. The V segment lost 6 bases and the J segment 7 bases; nucleotides outside the gene matches: 9. Germline-derived CDR1 and CDR2 are SGHRS and YFSETQ. The CDR3 consists of 14 residues. CDR3 amino acids: CASKTQGAQNEQFF. The CDR3 DNA reads TGCGCCAGCAAAACTCAGGGGGCGCAGAATGAGCAGTTCTTC.

This clonotype was detected only a few times. This chain links TRBV9 with TRBJ2-1, with 10 bases matching TRBD2. The CDR3 runs 16 residues. Looked up from germline, CDR1 is SGDLS and CDR2 is YYNGEE. Germline trimming cut 0 bases from V and 2 bases from J; bases unmatched to any gene: 2. The CDR3 DNA reads TGTGCCAGCAGCGTAGATCTAGCGGGAGCCTACAATGAGCAGTTCTTC. The encoded protein is CASSVDLAGAYNEQFF.

The chain carries TRBV24-1 and TRBJ2-3; tentatively, D is TRBD2 (6 bases). The ends were cut back, 12 bases at V and 1 base at J, with 10 bases in the middle. This CDR3 comprises 12 residues. CDR1 is KGHDR and CDR2 is SFDVKD in the germline V gene. CDR3 coding DNA: TGTGCCGCCAAGCGGGGCACAGATACGCAGTATTTT. Amino acid sequence: CAAKRGTDTQYF.